The entry below gives a single T cell receptor beta chain sequence along with its context. What this receptor recognizes is not known. Base quality data are lacking; no much larger clone is found one base away. This record belongs to a study of shared clonotypes between healthy human individuals (dated by TCRdb to the early 2020s). For the wider study: A few men and two women, aged 18 to 49 years, made up the cohort. For each donor, CD4 naive and CD4 memory were each run on three plates, CD8 naive on two plates, and CD8 memory on one plate. To estimate repertoire size and how much clonotype sharing occurs between individuals, the study deeply sequenced the blood TCR repertoires of several healthy adults. To increase sequencing depth and limit assay-specific biases, different laboratories used diverse techniques to prepare libraries and sequence TCR repertoires. Per donor, leukapheresis produced somewhere between about 0.94 and 9 billion PBMCs. What the work shows at the level of the full study, not this receptor alone: Incomplete sequencing was indicated by rarefaction of sorted-subset datasets, despite the large sequencing depth. Sampling was restricted to blood, and TCR repertoires in tissue are likely to differ from TCR repertoires in blood. Because the study included only a small number of donors, the genetic and exposure-history diversity represented was limited. Naive subsets generally had larger estimated clonotype richness than memory subsets did. Based on pairwise subsampling, the degree of clonotype sharing among donors was expected to be affected by sequencing depth. Across four donors, about 5.2% of naive CD4, approximately 3.5% of naive CD8, under 2.5% of memory CD4, and over 0.35% of memory CD8 clonotypes were shared. Compared with non-shared clonotypes, the clonotypes found in all four sorted-subset donors had higher generation probabilities.

Per the germline V gene, MDHEN is the CDR1 and SYDVKM is the CDR2. Here V drops 1 base and J drops 7 bases, and the junction holds 15 bases not matched to any gene. Its CDR3 holds 17 amino acids, cysteine through phenylalanine. The read is trimmed to its CDR3 DNA, 51 bases read in frame from base 1. For the CD8 naive samples, CD45RO-negative cells were positively selected for CCR7, yielding a CD45RA+CCR7+ population from which TemRA cells were excluded. The donors were healthy, HIV-negative adults with no recently reported acute infections or vaccinations. Every donor was a Caucasian adult residing in Nashville, Tennessee, USA. Blood was obtained by leukapheresis, after which PBMCs were separated by Ficoll-Histopaque density gradient centrifugation and cryopreserved in liquid nitrogen vapor phase. Analytical flow cytometry was used to check the purity and quantity of every magnetically sorted T cell population. Each sorted fraction had its genomic DNA isolated and then quantified by UV absorbance on a Nanodrop 2000c.

Using the deep immunoSEQ assay, multiplex PCR amplified TCR CDR3 regions from genomic DNA. Genomic DNA extracted from each cell subset was distributed evenly over all wells of several immunoSEQ 96-well plates, and each plate served as one replicate. For sorted subsets, each replicate PCR was loaded with roughly 200 ng genomic DNA, equivalent to 32,000 or so T cell genomes. Purified libraries were measured with a Qubit 3.0 fluorometer, size-checked on a Bioanalyzer 2100, and measured again with the KAPA Library Quantification kit. A separate single-read 150-cycle Illumina NextSeq 550 flow cell was used to sequence each immunoSEQ 96-well plate. The original methods were these. Because the immunoSEQ output held only junctional sequences and lacked quality scores, the filtering could not match the filtering applied to full-length reads. Sequences were annotated with PyIR, a Python wrapper for IgBLAST v1.9, using IMGT germline references to assign V/J genes and CDR3. Reads were removed for weak V/J assignments (E-value above 1e-6), missing CDR3, stop codons, out-of-frame junctions, or ambiguous translated residues. V3J clonotypes were defined by identical inferred V gene, J gene, and CDR3 amino acid sequence. The percentage overlap between two repertoires was calculated by dividing the number of shared unique clonotypes by the size of the smaller repertoire. RTK rarefaction, the Chao1 estimator, and Recon v2.1 estimates of unobserved clonotypes were used to assess repertoire richness. For all TCRbeta clonotypes obtained by the gDNA method from a few donors, generation probabilities were computed with OLGA. This is the immuneACCESS table as TCRdb keeps it, with only in-frame sequences that have V and J called. A part of the clones is gone; compared with another copy, unresolved V genes explain less than half, and the rest is unexplained. D and trimming come from the DNA, and the V and J calls and clone size come from that table. This sample comprises around 2,000,000 clones, more than 85% of them detected only once. Over 1.5% of the sample lies in the top ten.

Rearrangement joined TRBV28 to TRBJ2-7; TRBD1 matches 8 bases in the middle. The sample taken for sequencing was naive CD8+ T cells from PBMCs. The intended sense of this specimen's cell subset or site label: CD45RA+CCR7+. This TCR was recovered from a man younger than 30 in good health. Some clones in this sample may be carry-over from other donors' samples. The DNA reads TGTGCCAGCAGTTTATTGAGTAATAGGCAGGGGGCGCGTGAGCAGTACTTC. Translated, this is CASSLLSNRQGAREQYF.